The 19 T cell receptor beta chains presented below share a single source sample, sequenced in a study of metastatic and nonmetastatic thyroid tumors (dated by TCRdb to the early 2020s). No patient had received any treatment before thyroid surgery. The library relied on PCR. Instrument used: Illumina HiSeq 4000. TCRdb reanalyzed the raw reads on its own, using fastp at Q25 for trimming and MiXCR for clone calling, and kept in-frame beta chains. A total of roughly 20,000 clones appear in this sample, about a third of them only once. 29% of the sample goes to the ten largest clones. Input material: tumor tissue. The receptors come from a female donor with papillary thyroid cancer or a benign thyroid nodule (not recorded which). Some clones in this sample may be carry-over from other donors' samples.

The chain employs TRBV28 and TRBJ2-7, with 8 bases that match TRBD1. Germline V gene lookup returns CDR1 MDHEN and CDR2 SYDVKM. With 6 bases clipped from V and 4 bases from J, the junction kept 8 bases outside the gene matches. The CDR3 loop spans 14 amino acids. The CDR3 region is CASRKAGGAYEQYF. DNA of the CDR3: TGTGCCAGCAGAAAAGCAGGGGGCGCGTACGAGCAGTACTTC.

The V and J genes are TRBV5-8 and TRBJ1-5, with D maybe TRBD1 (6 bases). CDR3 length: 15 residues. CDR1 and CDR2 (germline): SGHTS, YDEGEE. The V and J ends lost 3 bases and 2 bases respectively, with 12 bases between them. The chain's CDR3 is CASSSEQGRNQPQHF. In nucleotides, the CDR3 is TGTGCCAGCAGCTCAGAACAGGGTCGCAATCAGCCCCAGCATTTT.

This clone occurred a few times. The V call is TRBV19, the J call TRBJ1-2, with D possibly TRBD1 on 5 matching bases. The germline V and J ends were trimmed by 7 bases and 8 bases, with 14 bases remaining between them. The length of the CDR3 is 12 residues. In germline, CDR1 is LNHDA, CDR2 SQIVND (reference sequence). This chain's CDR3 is CASKGPMVGYTF. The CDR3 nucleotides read TGTGCCAGTAAGGGGCCCATGGTGGGCTACACCTTC. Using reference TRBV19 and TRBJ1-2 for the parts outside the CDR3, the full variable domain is DGGITQSPKYLFRKEGQNVTLSCEQNLNHDAMYWYRQDPGQGLRLIYYSQIVNDFQKGDIAEGYSVSREKKESFPLTVTSAQKNPTAFYLCASKGPMVGYTFGSGTRLTVV.

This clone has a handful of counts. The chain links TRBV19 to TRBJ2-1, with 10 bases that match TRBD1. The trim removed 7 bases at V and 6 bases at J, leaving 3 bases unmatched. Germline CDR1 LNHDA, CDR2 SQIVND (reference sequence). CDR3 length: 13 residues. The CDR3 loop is CASTRTGGNEQFF. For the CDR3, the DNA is TGTGCCAGTACCAGGACAGGGGGCAATGAGCAGTTCTTC.

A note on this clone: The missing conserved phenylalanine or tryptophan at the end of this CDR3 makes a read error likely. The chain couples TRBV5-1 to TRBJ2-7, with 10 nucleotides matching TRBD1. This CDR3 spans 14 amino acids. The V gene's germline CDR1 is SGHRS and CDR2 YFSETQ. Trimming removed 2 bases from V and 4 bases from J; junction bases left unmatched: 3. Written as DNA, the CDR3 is TGCGCCAGCAGCTTCGGGACAGGGGCATACGAGCAGTACTTA. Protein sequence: CASSFGTGAYEQYL.

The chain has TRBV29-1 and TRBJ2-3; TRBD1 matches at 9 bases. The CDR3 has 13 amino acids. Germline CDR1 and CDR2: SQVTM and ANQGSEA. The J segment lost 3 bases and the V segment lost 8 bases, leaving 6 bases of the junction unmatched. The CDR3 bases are TGCAGCTCCAGACAGGGGGGTACAGATACGCAGTATTTT. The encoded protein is CSSRQGGTDTQYF.

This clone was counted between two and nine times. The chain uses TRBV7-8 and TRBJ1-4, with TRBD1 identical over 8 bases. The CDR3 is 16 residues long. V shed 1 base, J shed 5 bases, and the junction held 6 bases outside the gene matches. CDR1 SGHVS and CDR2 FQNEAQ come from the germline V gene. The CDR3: CASSLGQGTENEKLFF. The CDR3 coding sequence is TGTGCCAGCAGCTTAGGACAGGGGACAGAGAATGAAAAACTGTTTTTT.

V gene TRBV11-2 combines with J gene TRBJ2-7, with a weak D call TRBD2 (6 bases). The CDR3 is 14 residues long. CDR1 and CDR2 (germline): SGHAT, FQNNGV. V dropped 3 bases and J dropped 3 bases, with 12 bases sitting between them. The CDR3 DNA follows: TGTGCCAGCAGCTTTGGGGGAGGTCACTACGAGCAGTACTTC. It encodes CASSFGGGHYEQYF.

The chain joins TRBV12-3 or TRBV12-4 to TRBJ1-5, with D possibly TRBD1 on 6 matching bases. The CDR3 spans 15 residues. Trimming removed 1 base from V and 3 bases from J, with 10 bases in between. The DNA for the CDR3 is TGTGCCAGCAGTTTAGAGGGACAACTCAATCAGCCCCAGCATTTT. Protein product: CASSLEGQLNQPQHF.

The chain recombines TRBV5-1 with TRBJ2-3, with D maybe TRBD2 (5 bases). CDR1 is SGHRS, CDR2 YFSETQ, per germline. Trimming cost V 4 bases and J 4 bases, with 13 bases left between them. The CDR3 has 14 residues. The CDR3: CASSPDVGADTQYF. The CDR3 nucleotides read TGCGCCAGCAGCCCGGATGTCGGGGCAGATACGCAGTATTTT. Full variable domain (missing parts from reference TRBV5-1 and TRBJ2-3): KAGVTQTPRYLIKTRGQQVTLSCSPISGHRSVSWYQQTPGQGLQFLFEYFSETQRNKGNFPGRFSGRQFSNSRSEMNVSTLELGDSALYLCASSPDVGADTQYFGPGTRLTVL.

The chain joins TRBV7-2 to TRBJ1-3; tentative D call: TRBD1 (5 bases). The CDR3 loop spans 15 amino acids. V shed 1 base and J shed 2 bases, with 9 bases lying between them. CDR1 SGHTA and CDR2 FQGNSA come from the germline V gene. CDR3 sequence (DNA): TGTGCCAGCAGCTTAGAGGGGCCGGCTGGAAACACCATATATTTT. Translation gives CASSLEGPAGNTIYF.

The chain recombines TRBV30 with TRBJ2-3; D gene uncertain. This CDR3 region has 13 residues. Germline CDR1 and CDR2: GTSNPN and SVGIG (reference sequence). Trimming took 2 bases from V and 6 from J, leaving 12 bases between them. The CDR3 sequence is CAWSRALGDTQYF. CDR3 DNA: TGTGCCTGGAGTCGAGCCCTGGGGGATACGCAGTATTTT.

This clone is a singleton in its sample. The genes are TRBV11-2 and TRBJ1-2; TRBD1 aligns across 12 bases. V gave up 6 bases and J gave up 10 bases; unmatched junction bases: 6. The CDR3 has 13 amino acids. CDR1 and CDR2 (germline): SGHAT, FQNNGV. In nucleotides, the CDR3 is TGTGCCAGCAGATCCGGGACAGGGGGCGACTACACCTTC. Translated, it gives CASRSGTGGDYTF. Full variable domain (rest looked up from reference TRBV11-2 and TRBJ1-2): EAGVAQSPRYKIIEKRQSVAFWCNPISGHATLYWYQQILGQGPKLLIQFQNNGVVDDSQLPKDRFSAERLKGVDSTLKIQPAKLEDSAVYLCASRSGTGGDYTFGSGTRLTVV.

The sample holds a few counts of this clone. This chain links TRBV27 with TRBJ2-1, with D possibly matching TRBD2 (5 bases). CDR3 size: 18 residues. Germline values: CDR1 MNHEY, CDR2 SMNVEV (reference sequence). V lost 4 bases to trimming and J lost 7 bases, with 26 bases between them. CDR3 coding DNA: TGTGCCAGCAGTTCCCCCCTTTTTAGCGAGGTCTGCTATAATGAGCAGTTCTTC. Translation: CASSSPLFSEVCYNEQFF.

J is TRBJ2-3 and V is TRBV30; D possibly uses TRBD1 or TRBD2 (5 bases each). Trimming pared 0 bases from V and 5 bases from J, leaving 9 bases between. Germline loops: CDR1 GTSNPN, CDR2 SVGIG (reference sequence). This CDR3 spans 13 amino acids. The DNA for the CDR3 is TGTGCCTGGAGTGTTTGGGGGAGAGATACGCAGTATTTT. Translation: CAWSVWGRDTQYF.

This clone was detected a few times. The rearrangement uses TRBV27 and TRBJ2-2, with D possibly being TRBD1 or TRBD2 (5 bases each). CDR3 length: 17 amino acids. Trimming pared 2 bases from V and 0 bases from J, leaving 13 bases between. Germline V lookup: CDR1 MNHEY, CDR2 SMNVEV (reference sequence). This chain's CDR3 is CASSLIGATSNTGELFF. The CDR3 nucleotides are TGTGCCAGCAGTTTAATCGGGGCGACCTCGAACACCGGGGAGCTGTTTTTT.

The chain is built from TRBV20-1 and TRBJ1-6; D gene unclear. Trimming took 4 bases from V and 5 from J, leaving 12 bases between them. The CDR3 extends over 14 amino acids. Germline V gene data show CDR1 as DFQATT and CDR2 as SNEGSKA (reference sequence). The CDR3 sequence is CSAKEQRNNSPLHF. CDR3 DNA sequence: TGCAGTGCTAAAGAGCAGAGGAATAATTCACCCCTCCACTTT.

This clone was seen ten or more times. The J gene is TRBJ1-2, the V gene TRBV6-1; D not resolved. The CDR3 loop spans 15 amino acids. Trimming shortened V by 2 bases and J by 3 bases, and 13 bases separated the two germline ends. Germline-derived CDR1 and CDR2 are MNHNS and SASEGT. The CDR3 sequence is CASSEFHHPDYGYTF. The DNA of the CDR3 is TGTGCCAGCAGTGAATTTCATCACCCTGACTATGGCTACACCTTC.

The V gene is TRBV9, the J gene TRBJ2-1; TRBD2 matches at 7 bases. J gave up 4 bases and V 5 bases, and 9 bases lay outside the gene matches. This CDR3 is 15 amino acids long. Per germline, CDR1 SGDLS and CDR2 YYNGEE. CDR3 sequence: CASSVGGTLYNEQFF. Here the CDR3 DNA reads TGTGCCAGCAGTGTGGGGGGGACCCTATACAATGAGCAGTTCTTC.